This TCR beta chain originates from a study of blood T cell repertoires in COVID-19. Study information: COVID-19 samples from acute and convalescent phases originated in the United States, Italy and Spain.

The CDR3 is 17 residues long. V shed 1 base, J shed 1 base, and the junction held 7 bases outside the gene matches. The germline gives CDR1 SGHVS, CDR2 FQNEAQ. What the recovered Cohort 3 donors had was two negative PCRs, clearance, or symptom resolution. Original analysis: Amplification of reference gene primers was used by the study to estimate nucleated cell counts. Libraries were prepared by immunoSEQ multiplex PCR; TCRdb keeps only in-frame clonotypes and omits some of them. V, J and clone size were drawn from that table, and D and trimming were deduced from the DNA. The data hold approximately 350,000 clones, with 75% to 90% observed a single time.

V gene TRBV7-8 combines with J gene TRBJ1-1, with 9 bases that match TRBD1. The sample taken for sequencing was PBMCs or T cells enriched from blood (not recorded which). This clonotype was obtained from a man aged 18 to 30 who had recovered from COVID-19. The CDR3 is CASSLVSGTGTNTEAFF. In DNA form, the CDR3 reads TGTGCCAGCAGCTTAGTTAGTGGGACAGGGACGAACACTGAAGCTTTCTTT.